Each of the 24 T cell receptor beta chains below was sequenced from the same sample in a study of control samples from healthy donors and cancer patients. TCRdb's copy holds only in-frame clones and misses some; the assay was immunoSEQ multiplex PCR. Among some 200,000 clones listed, around 94% were seen once. Sequenced material: blood. The receptors were sampled from a man aged 45-65 years in good health.

This rearrangement joins TRBV5-8 to TRBJ1-5; D is ambiguous. Germline V gives CDR1 SGHTS, CDR2 YDEGEE. V shed 6 bases and J shed 5 bases, with 24 bases lying between them. The CDR3 has 17 residues. CDR3: CASTSTTYYPGHQPQHF. CDR3 in DNA: TGTGCCAGCACCAGCACAACCTACTACCCCGGCCATCAGCCCCAGCATTTT.

This chain links TRBV29-1 with TRBJ1-2; the D gene is possibly TRBD1 (5 bases). The V end lost 3 bases, the J end lost 4 bases, and 18 bases lay between the germline ends. The V gene's germline CDR1 is SQVTM and CDR2 ANQGSEA. This CDR3 comprises 15 residues. The CDR3 here is CSVESSGRSAYGYTF. The CDR3, as DNA: TGCAGCGTTGAGTCCTCGGGACGATCCGCCTATGGCTACACCTTC.

The chain carries TRBV5-1 and TRBJ2-2, with 7 bases matching TRBD2. J lost 5 bases, V lost 2 bases, and 0 bases had no gene match. Germline V gene lookup returns CDR1 SGHRS and CDR2 YFSETQ. CDR3 length equals 13 residues. CDR3 sequence: CASSFSGTGELFF. The CDR3 region has the DNA TGCGCCAGCAGCTTTAGCGGGACCGGGGAGCTGTTTTTT.

V is TRBV6-2 or TRBV6-3 and J is TRBJ1-5; D call uncertain. CDR3 size: 14 residues. Germline V gives CDR1 MNHEY, CDR2 SVGEGT. V lost 0 bases to trimming and J lost 5 bases, with 8 bases between them. CDR3 region: CASSYSTVDQPQHF. DNA of the CDR3: TGTGCCAGCAGTTACTCAACAGTCGATCAGCCCCAGCATTTT.

The chain is built from TRBV7-9 and TRBJ2-5, with a tentative D call TRBD2 (5 bases). V lost 3 bases and J lost 5, with 13 bases in between. Germline V gene sequence: CDR1 SEHNR, CDR2 FQNEAQ (reference sequence). The length of the CDR3 is 14 residues. Written as DNA, the CDR3 is TGTGCCAGCAGCTTTAGACCGACGGGGGAGACCCAGTACTTC. Its translation: CASSFRPTGETQYF.

The J gene is TRBJ2-4, the V gene TRBV9, with 7 bases that match TRBD1. Germline CDR1 is SGDLS and CDR2 is YYNGEE. This CDR3 contains 16 residues. The ends lost 3 bases at V and 8 bases at J; junction bases unmatched: 14. DNA of the CDR3: TGTGCCAGCAGCGGCGGACAGGAGAAGGGGCAAGACATTCAGTACTTC. Encoded protein: CASSGGQEKGQDIQYF.

The rearrangement links TRBV28 to TRBJ1-2; no reliable D call. V lost 8 bases and J lost 2, with 12 bases in between. Looked up from germline, CDR1 is MDHEN and CDR2 is SYDVKM. This CDR3 region has 13 residues. CDR3 nucleotide sequence: TGTGCCAGCGCCTTGGGGAAAAACTATGGCTACACCTTC. Amino acid sequence: CASALGKNYGYTF.

The V gene is TRBV7-2, the J gene TRBJ1-5, with D tentatively TRBD1 (6 bases). The V end was cut by 3 bases, the J end by 0 bases, with 12 bases between. Germline assignment: CDR1 SGHTA and CDR2 FQGNSA. The CDR3 length is 16 residues. The CDR3 nucleotides read TGTGCCAGCAGCTTTACCGGGACATATAGCAATCAGCCCCAGCATTTT. Translated, it gives CASSFTGTYSNQPQHF. The complete variable domain, with remaining parts taken from reference TRBV7-2 and TRBJ1-5, reads GAGVSQSPSNKVTEKGKDVELRCDPISGHTALYWYRQSLGQGLEFLIYFQGNSAPDKSGLPSDRFSAERTGGSVSTLTIQRTQQEDSAVYLCASSFTGTYSNQPQHFGDGTRLSIL.

As for this clone: The same CDR3 also results from other DNA sequences found in this sample. The genes are TRBV9 and TRBJ1-5; D is possibly TRBD1 (5 bases). Trimming stripped 0 bases from V and 6 bases from J, with 10 bases between. Germline lookup yields CDR1 SGDLS and CDR2 YYNGEE. The CDR3 sequence is 14 residues long. This chain's CDR3 is CASSVDAGGQPQHF. CDR3 nucleotide sequence: TGTGCCAGCAGCGTAGACGCGGGGGGTCAGCCCCAGCATTTT.

The genes are TRBV10-2 and TRBJ2-1; possible D gene TRBD2, 5 bases. The CDR3 is 14 amino acids. V gave up 9 bases and J gave up 3 bases, with 15 bases separating them. CDR1 and CDR2 from the germline V gene are WSHSY and SAAADI. The CDR3 DNA reads TGCGCCAGTCAACTAGGACGGCTCTACAATGAGCAGTTCTTC. This translates into CASQLGRLYNEQFF.

As for this clone: A read error may account for a junction end that differs from germline. The CDR3 spells CASIHPGVFGSPLRF. Written as DNA, the CDR3 is TGTGCCAGCATCCATCCCGGGGTTTTCGGTTCACCCCTCCGCTTT. The chain recombines TRBV7-3 with TRBJ1-6; D not certain. Per the germline V gene, CDR1 is SGHTA and CDR2 is FQGTGA. The CDR3 is 15 amino acids.

This chain joins TRBV30 and TRBJ2-6, with D possibly matching TRBD2 (5 bases). Germline CDR1 is GTSNPN and CDR2 is SVGIG (reference sequence). CDR3 length: 15 residues. Between the trimmed V and J ends, which lost 3 bases and 0 bases, there was a span of 9 bases. The CDR3 loop reads CAWSTGNSGANVLTF. The DNA for the CDR3 is TGTGCCTGGAGCACCGGGAACTCTGGGGCCAACGTCCTGACTTTC.

The rearrangement joins TRBV28 to TRBJ2-2; 8 positions match TRBD1. The germline gives CDR1 MDHEN, CDR2 SYDVKM. The CDR3 extends over 15 amino acids. The trim removed 6 bases at V and 6 bases at J, leaving 9 bases unmatched. Written as DNA, the CDR3 is TGTGCCAGCAGACTACAGGGGGTCGGCCCCGGGGAGCTGTTTTTT. Translated, it gives CASRLQGVGPGELFF.

J is TRBJ1-1 and V is TRBV29-1, with TRBD1 as a possible D gene (5 bases). The V end was cut by 1 base, the J end by 1 base, with 10 bases between. Per the germline V gene, CDR1 is SQVTM and CDR2 is ANQGSEA. The CDR3 contains 14 residues. CDR3 in DNA: TGCAGCGTTGAAGGACAGACGTCGAACACTGAAGCTTTCTTT. Translating it yields CSVEGQTSNTEAFF.

This sequence joins TRBV5-5 and TRBJ1-2, with TRBD1 as a possible D gene (5 bases). This CDR3 region has 13 residues. Germline CDR1 and CDR2: SGHKS and YYEKEE (reference sequence). V was cut by 1 base and J by 11 bases, with 15 bases left in between. CDR3 loop: CASSLYQGERYTF. Here the CDR3 DNA reads TGTGCCAGCAGCTTGTACCAGGGAGAGAGATACACCTTC.

The chain employs TRBV7-9 and TRBJ2-5, with TRBD1 identical over 10 bases. Germline assignment: CDR1 SEHNR and CDR2 FQNEAQ (reference sequence). This CDR3 is 16 amino acids long. V lost 5 bases, J lost 2 bases, and 8 bases stayed unmatched. CDR3 DNA sequence: TGTGCCAGCAGCCTTCAGGGACAGGGGCCTCAAGAGACCCAGTACTTC. It is translated as CASSLQGQGPQETQYF.

The V and J genes are TRBV30 and TRBJ1-4; no clear D. Germline-derived CDR1 and CDR2 are GTSNPN and SVGIG (reference sequence). V was trimmed by 0 bases and J by 14 bases, leaving 16 bases between them. The length of the CDR3 is 13 residues. The CDR3 DNA reads TGTGCCTGGAGTGTACTGGGCCCGGAAGGGCTGTTTTTT. Its protein product is CAWSVLGPEGLFF. The full variable domain, in which reference TRBV30 and TRBJ1-4 provide the parts outside the CDR3, is SQTIHQWPATLVQPVGSPLSLECTVEGTSNPNLYWYRQAAGRGLQLLFYSVGIGQISSEVPQNLSASRPQDRQFILSSKKLLLSDSGFYLCAWSVLGPEGLFFGSGTQLSVL.

The chain combines TRBV27 with TRBJ2-3; D might be TRBD1 (6 bases). CDR3 length: 17 residues. Germline CDR1 is MNHEY and CDR2 is SMNVEV (reference sequence). Trimming took off 4 bases at V and 0 bases at J, with 17 bases between the two ends. CDR3 bases: TGTGCCAGCAGTTCTCTAGACAGGATTCTTAGCACAGATACGCAGTATTTT. Translation: CASSSLDRILSTDTQYF.

This rearrangement joins TRBV7-2 to TRBJ1-2; D is ambiguous. The CDR3 runs to 13 residues. The germline V gene has CDR1 SGHTA and CDR2 FQGNSA. V was clipped by 5 bases and J by 4 bases, with 11 bases between them. CDR3 bases: TGTGCCAGCAGCCGAGGACGGCTCTATGGCTACACCTTC. This encodes CASSRGRLYGYTF. Full variable domain (rest looked up from reference TRBV7-2 and TRBJ1-2): GAGVSQSPSNKVTEKGKDVELRCDPISGHTALYWYRQSLGQGLEFLIYFQGNSAPDKSGLPSDRFSAERTGGSVSTLTIQRTQQEDSAVYLCASSRGRLYGYTFGSGTRLTVV.

The chain joins TRBV3-1 (or the pseudogene TRBV3-2) to TRBJ1-2; 7 nucleotides match TRBD1. The germline gives CDR1 LGHDT, CDR2 YNNKEL (reference sequence). The CDR3 is 14 residues long. The trim removed 4 bases at V and 8 bases at J, leaving 10 bases unmatched. The CDR3 DNA reads as TGTGCCAGCAGCCTTGGACAGGCGCCAATGGGCTACACCTTC. Its translation: CASSLGQAPMGYTF.

This chain connects TRBV7-2 to TRBJ2-1; 8 bases are a match to TRBD2. J lost 7 bases, V lost 1 base, and 6 bases had no gene match. The CDR3 is made up of 15 amino acids. CDR1 SGHTA and CDR2 FQGNSA come from the germline V gene. The DNA of the CDR3 is TGTGCCAGCAGCTTAGACGGGGGGGCCAGGAATGAGCAGTTCTTC. This translates into CASSLDGGARNEQFF.

This CDR3 is CASSKWDGNTEAFF. The CDR3 coding sequence is TGTGCCAGCAGTAAGTGGGACGGGAACACTGAAGCTTTCTTT. This sequence joins TRBV6-5 and TRBJ1-1; a weak D match, TRBD1 (5 bases). V was shortened by 5 bases and J by 1 base, with 11 bases between the two germline ends. The CDR3 is 14 residues long. The germline V gene has CDR1 MNHEY and CDR2 SVGAGI.

The chain uses TRBV18 and TRBJ2-5; D gene ambiguous. The length of the CDR3 is 14 residues. Germline V lookup: CDR1 KGHSH, CDR2 LQKENI. The V end lost 3 bases, the J end lost 3 bases, and 11 bases lay between the germline ends. The chain's CDR3 is CASSPQIVEETQYF. The CDR3 coding sequence is TGTGCCAGCTCACCCCAAATAGTAGAAGAGACCCAGTACTTC.

The rearrangement uses TRBV7-2 and TRBJ1-2; D is perhaps TRBD1 (5 bases). Trimming shortened V by 1 base and J by 7 bases, and 13 bases separated the two germline ends. The CDR3 runs to 14 residues. CDR1 and CDR2 from the germline V gene are SGHTA and FQGNSA. The CDR3 DNA reads TGTGCCAGCAGCTTAGAAAGCCAGGGAAGTGGCTACACCTTC. This codes for CASSLESQGSGYTF.